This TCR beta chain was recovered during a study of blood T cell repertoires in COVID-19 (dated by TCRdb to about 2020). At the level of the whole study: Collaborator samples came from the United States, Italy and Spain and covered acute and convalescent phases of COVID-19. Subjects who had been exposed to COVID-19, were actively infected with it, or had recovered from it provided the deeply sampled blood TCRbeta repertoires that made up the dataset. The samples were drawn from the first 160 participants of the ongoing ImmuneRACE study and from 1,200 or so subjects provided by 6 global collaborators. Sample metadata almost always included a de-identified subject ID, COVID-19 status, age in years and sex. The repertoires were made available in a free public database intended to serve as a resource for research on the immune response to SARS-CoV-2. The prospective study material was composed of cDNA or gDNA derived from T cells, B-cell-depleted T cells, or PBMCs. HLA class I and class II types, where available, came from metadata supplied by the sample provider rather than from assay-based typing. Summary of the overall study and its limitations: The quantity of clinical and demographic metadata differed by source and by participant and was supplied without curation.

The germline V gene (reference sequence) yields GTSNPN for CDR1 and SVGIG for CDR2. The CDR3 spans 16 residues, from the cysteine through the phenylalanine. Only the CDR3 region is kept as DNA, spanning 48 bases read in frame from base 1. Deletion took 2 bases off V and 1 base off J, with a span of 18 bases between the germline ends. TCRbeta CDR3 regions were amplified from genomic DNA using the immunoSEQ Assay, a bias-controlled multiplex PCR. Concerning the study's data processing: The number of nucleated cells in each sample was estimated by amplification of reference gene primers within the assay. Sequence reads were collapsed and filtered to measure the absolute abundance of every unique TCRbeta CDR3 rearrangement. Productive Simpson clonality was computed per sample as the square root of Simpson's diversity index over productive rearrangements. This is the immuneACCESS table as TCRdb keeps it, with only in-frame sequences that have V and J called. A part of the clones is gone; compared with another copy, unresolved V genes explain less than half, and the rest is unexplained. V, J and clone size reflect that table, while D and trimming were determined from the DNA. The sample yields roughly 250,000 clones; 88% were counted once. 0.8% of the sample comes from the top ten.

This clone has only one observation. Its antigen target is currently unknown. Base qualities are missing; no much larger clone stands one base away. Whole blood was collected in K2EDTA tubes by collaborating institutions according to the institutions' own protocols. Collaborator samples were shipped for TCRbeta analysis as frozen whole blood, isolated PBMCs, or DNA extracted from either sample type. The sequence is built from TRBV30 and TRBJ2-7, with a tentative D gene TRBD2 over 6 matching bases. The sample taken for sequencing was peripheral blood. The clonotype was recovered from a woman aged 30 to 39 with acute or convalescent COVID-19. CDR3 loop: CAWSKRVSGVSYEQYF. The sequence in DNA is TGTGCCTGGAGTAAACGAGTTAGCGGAGTGTCCTACGAGCAGTACTTC.